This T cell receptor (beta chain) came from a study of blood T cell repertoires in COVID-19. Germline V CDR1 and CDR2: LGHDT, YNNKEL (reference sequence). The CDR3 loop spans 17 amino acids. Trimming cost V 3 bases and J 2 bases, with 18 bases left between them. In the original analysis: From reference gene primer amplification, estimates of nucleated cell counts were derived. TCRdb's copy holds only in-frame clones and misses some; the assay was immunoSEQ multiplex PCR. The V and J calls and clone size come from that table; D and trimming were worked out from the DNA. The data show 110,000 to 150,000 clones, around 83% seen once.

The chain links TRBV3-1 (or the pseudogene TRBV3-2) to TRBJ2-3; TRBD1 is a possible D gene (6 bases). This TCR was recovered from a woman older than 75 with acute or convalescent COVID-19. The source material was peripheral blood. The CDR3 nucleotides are TGTGCCAGCAGCCAGGGAAGGGGGACAACCTCCACAGATACGCAGTATTTT. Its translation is CASSQGRGTTSTDTQYF.